What follows are 2 T cell receptor beta chains derived from one specimen sequenced in a study of T cells in women clearing cervical HPV infection. This table comes from immunoSEQ multiplex PCR, and its TCRdb copy is limited to in-frame clones, with some not included. The sample has 25,000 to 30,000 clones. Specimen: blood buffy coat. The receptors here all came from a woman between 18 and 70 years old with a cervical HPV16 infection that either progressed to CIN3+ or cleared (not recorded which).

CDR3 sequence: CASSFVGGATYEQYF. The covered CDR3 bases are TGTGCCAGCAGCTTTGTTGGAGGGGCCACCTACGAG. The chain uses TRBV5-5 and TRBJ2-7, with a possible D match to TRBD2 (6 bases). The read terminates 3 residues ahead of where the CDR3 ends, so the germline J gene completes it. The V gene's germline CDR1 is SGHKS and CDR2 YYEKEE (reference sequence). V was shortened by 2 bases and J by 2 bases, with 14 bases between the two germline ends. This CDR3 spans 15 amino acids.

In regard to this clone: The CDR3 extends 3 residues past the end of the read, so its final part is completed from the germline J gene. The chain employs TRBV20-1 and TRBJ2-7, with 13 bases aligning to TRBD2. The CDR3 covers 16 residues. Germline-derived CDR1 and CDR2 are DFQATT and SNEGSKA (reference sequence). Trimming cost V 4 bases and J 1 base; bases outside gene matches: 7. CDR3 loop: CSATQGLAGLSYEQYF. The CDR3 bases that were read are TGCAGTGCTACCCAGGGACTAGCGGGACTTTCCTACGAG.